This T cell receptor (beta chain) was retrieved from a study of tissue T cells after allogeneic stem cell transplantation. TCRdb keeps only in-frame clones here, not all; method: immunoSEQ multiplex PCR. Among over 7,000 clones listed, 30% to 35% were seen once. Details on this clone: The gene symbols are mouse symbols. The read finishes 1 residue shy of the CDR3 end, and the germline J gene is used to complete it.

Described time point: mouse harvest day 14 after allogeneic transplant. Mouse grafts combined 10^7 T-cell-depleted bone marrow cells with 10^6 splenic CD5+ T cells. Trimming removed 0 bases from V and 1 base from J; junction bases left unmatched: 0. The CDR3 covers 15 residues. Germline-derived CDR1 and CDR2 are KGHPV and FQNQEV (reference sequence). The receptor was derived from a female BALB/c mouse given C57BL/6 T cells with graft-versus-host disease after an allogeneic hematopoietic cell transplant. What was sequenced was skin. The chain recombines TRBV26 with TRBJ2-4; the match to TRBD2 covers 8 bases. CDR3 sequence reads: CASSLSGGRQNTLYF. The covered CDR3 bases are TGTGCCAGCAGTCTGTCGGGGGGGCGTCAAAACACCTTGTAC. The variable domain in full, with the rest retrieved from reference TRBV26 and TRBJ2-4, is NSKVIQTPRYLVKGQGQKAKMRCIPEKGHPVVFWYQQNKNNEFKFLINFQNQEVLQQIDMTEKRFSAECPSNSPCSLEIQSSEAGDSALYLCASSLSGGRQNTLYFGAGTRLSVL.